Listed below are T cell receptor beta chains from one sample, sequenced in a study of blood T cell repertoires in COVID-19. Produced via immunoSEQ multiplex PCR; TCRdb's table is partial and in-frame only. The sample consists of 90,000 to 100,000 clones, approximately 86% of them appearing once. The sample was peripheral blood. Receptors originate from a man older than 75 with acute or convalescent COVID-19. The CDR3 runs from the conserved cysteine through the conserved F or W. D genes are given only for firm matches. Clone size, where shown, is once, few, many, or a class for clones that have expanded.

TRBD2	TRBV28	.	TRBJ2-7	CASSSPVLAGAHEQYF	TGTGCCAGCAGTTCCCCCGTACTAGCGGGAGCCCACGAGCAGTACTTC
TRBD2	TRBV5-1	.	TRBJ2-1	CASSLGTSGYYNEQFF	TGCGCCAGCAGCCTAGGGACTAGCGGATACTACAATGAGCAGTTCTTC
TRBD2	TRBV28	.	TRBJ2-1	CASSKPGRVGNEQFF	TGTGCCAGCAGCAAACCCGGGAGGGTGGGGAATGAGCAGTTCTTC
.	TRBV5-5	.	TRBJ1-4	CASSLVGREGEKLFF	TGTGCCAGCAGCTTGGTCGGTAGGGAGGGTGAAAAACTGTTTTTT
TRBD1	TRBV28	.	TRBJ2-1	CASSRQGGYNEQFF	TGTGCCAGCAGTAGACAGGGGGGCTACAATGAGCAGTTCTTC
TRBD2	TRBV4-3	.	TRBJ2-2	CASSQGEREDTGELFF	TGCGCCAGCAGCCAAGGGGAGCGGGAGGACACCGGGGAGCTGTTTTTT
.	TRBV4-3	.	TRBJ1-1	CASSPSGRGTEAFF	TGCGCCAGCAGCCCCTCCGGCAGGGGCACTGAAGCTTTCTTT
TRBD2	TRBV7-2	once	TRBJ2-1	CASSGRTSANNEQFF	TGTGCCAGCAGCGGCAGGACTAGCGCAAACAATGAGCAGTTCTTC
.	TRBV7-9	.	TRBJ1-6	CASRGSSSYNSPLHF	TGTGCCAGCCGCGGATCTAGCTCCTATAATTCACCCCTCCACTTT
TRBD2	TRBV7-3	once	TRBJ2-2	CASGREGRTGELFF	TGTGCCAGCGGCCGGGAGGGCCGTACCGGGGAGCTGTTTTTT
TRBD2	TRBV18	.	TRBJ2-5	CASSPAGGRVETQYF	TGTGCCAGCTCACCCGCCGGCGGGAGGGTAGAGACCCAGTACTTC
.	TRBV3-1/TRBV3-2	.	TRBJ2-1	CASSQDILGVTFF	TGTGCCAGCAGCCAAGATATCCTAGGAGTAACGTTCTTC
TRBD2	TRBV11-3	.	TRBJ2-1	CASSLALAGGFNEQFF	TGTGCCAGCAGCTTAGCTCTAGCGGGAGGATTCAATGAGCAGTTCTTC
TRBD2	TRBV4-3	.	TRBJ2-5	CASSRSGVEAGETQYF	TGCGCCAGCAGCCGTAGCGGGGTTGAAGCGGGAGAGACCCAGTACTTC
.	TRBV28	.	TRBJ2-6	CASSFRDFSGANVLTF	TGTGCCAGCAGCTTCCGGGACTTCTCTGGGGCCAACGTCCTGACTTTC
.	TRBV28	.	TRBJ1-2	CASSSGVRSGYTF	TGTGCCAGCAGTTCGGGGGTCAGGAGTGGCTACACCTTC
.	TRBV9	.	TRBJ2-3	CASSVAGLTDTQYF	TGTGCCAGCAGCGTAGCAGGGCTCACAGATACGCAGTATTTT
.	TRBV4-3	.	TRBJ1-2	CASSQDPGAHAGYTF	TGCGCCAGCAGCCAAGATCCGGGAGCACACGCTGGCTACACCTTC
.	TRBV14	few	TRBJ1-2	CASSQERGIYGYTF	TGTGCCAGCAGCCAAGAGCGCGGAATCTATGGCTACACCTTC
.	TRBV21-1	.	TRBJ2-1	CASSKAWKGALIYNEQFF	TGTGCCAGCAGCAAAGCGTGGAAGGGGGCATTAATCTACAATGAGCAGTTCTTC
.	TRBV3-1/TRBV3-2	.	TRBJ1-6	CASSQAPPGFAGSPLHF	TGTGCCAGCAGCCAAGCCCCGCCCGGATTCGCAGGGTCACCCCTCCACTTT
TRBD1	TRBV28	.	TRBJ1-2	CASRTLRTGNNGYTF	TGTGCCAGCAGAACTCTACGGACAGGGAATAATGGCTACACCTTC
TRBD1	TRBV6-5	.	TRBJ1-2	CASSYTGQGDYGYTF	TGTGCCAGCAGTTACACGGGACAGGGAGACTATGGCTACACCTTC
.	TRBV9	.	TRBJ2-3	CASSVGDSVDTQYF	TGTGCCAGCAGCGTAGGCGATAGTGTGGATACGCAGTATTTT
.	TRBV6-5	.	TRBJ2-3	CATTRQVTDTQYF	TGTGCCACCACCCGACAGGTCACAGATACGCAGTATTTT
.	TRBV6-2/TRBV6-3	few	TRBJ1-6	CASSVRAPLYNSPLHF	TGTGCCAGCAGTGTCAGGGCCCCCCTTTATAATTCACCCCTCCACTTT
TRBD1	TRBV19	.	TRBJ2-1	CASSRDRESEQFF	TGTGCCAGCTCCCGGGACAGGGAGAGTGAGCAGTTCTTC
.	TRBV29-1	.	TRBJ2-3	CSVEVGIYQGKGTDTQYF	TGCAGCGTTGAAGTGGGGATTTACCAGGGAAAGGGCACAGATACGCAGTATTTT
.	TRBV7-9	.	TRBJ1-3	CASRRDSGNTIYF	TGTGCCAGCCGACGGGATTCTGGAAACACCATATATTTT
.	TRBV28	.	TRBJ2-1	CASRSGRYNEQFF	TGTGCCAGCAGGAGCGGCCGTTACAATGAGCAGTTCTTC
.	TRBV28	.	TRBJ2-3	CASSLPQDTQYF	TGTGCCAGCAGTTTACCCCAAGATACGCAGTATTTT
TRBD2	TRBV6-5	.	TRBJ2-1	CASSRDYSAYNEQFF	TGTGCCAGCAGTAGGGACTACTCAGCCTACAATGAGCAGTTCTTC
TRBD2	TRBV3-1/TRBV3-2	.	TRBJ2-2	CASSQSLSGRAPGELFF	TGTGCCAGCAGCCAATCTCTGAGCGGGAGGGCCCCCGGGGAGCTGTTTTTT